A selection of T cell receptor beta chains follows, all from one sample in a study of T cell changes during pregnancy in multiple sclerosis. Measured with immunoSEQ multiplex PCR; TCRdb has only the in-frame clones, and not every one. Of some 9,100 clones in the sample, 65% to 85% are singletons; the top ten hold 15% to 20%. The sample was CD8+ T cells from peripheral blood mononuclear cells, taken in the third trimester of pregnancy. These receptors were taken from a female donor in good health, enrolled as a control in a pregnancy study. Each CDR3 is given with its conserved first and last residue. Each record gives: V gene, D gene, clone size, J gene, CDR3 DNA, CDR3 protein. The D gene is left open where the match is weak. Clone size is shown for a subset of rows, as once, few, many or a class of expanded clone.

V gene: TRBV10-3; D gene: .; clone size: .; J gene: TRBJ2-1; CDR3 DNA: TGTGCCATCAGTGAGGCGGGGGCCACCCCCACCTACAATGAGCAGTTCTTC; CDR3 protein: CAISEAGATPTYNEQFF
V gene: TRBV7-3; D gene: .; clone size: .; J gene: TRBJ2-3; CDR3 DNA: TGTGCCAGCTCCCCAGGGGCCTATGGAGATACGCAGTATTTT; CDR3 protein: CASSPGAYGDTQYF
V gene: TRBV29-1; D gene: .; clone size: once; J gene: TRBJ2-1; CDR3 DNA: TGCAGCGTTGACGGGGAAGGGATTGGGCAGTTCTTC; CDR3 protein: CSVDGEGIGQFF
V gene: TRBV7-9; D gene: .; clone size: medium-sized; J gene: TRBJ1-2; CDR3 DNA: TGTGCCAGCAGCTTAAGGGGCGAGGATAACTATGGCTACACCTTC; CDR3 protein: CASSLRGEDNYGYTF
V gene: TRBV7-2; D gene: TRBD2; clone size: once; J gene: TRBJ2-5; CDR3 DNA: TGTGCCAGCAGCTTAGCCGGGACTAGCGGGGTTTACCAAGAGACCCAGTACTTC; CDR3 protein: CASSLAGTSGVYQETQYF
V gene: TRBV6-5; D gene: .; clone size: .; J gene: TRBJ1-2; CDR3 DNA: TGTGCCAGCAGTTACGGTAGAGTCTATGGCTACACCTTC; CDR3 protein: CASSYGRVYGYTF
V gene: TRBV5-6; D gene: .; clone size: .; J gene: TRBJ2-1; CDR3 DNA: TGTGCCAGCAGCTTGTCTAGATTAGTCGTAAATGAGCAGTTCTTC; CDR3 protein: CASSLSRLVVNEQFF
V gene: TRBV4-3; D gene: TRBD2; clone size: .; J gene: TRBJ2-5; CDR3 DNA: TGCGCCAGCAGCCAGGGGCGAGCTAGCGGAGAGACCCAGTACTTC; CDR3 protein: CASSQGRASGETQYF
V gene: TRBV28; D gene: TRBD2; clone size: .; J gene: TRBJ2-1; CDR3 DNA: TGTGCCAGCAGTTTACGTCTAGCGGGAGGGCCCGGTCCCGACACAGGTGAGCAGTTCTTC; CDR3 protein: CASSLRLAGGPGPDTGEQFF
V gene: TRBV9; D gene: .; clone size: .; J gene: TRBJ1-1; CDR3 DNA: TGTGCCAGCAGCGTACAGGGGAAGGACACTGAAGCTTTCTTT; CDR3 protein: CASSVQGKDTEAFF
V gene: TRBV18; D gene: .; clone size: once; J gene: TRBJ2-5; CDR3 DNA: TGTGCCAGCCCCCGGGGGGACACGGCCCAGTACTTC; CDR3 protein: CASPRGDTAQYF
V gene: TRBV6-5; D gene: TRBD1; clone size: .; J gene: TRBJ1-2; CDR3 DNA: TGTGCCAGCAGTCACCGACAGGGTTATGGCTACACCTTC; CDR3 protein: CASSHRQGYGYTF
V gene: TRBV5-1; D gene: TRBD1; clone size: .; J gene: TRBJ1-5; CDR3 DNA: TGCGCCAGCAGCTTGGCCGGGGGACAGAATCAGCCCCAGCATTTT; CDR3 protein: CASSLAGGQNQPQHF
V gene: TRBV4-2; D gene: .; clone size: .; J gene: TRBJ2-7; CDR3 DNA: TGTGCCAGCAGCCCTTCCGAGGTAGGCGAGCAGTACTTC; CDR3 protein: CASSPSEVGEQYF
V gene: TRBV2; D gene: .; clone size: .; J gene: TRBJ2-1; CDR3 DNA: TGTGCCAGCAGTGAGGGTCAGGACAATGAGCAGTTCTTC; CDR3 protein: CASSEGQDNEQFF
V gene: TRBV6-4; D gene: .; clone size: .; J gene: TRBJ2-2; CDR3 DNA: TGTGCCAGCAGTGCAGGGGACACCGGGGAGCTGTTTTTT; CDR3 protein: CASSAGDTGELFF
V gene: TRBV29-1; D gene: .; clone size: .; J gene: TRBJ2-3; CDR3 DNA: TGCAGCGCTGAGGACAGTCCGACAGATACGCAGTATTTT; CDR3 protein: CSAEDSPTDTQYF
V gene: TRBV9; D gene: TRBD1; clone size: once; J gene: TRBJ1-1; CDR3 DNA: TGTGCCAGCAGCGCGAGTCAACTGGGACAGGGGGGGAACACTGAAGCTTTCTTT; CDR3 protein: CASSASQLGQGGNTEAFF
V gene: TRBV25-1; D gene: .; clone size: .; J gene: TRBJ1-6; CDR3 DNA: TGTGCCAGCAGTGAATCAGGGACACTCTCTCAAGTAAATTCACCCCTCCACTTT; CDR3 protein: CASSESGTLSQVNSPLHF
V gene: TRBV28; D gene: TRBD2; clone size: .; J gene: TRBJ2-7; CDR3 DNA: TGTGCCAGCAGTTCGGGACTAGCGGGAGGGTACGAGCAGTACTTC; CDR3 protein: CASSSGLAGGYEQYF
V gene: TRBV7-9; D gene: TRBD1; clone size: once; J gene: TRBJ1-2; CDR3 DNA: TGTGCCAGCAGCACTACTTCGAGGGGGCTCTGGGATGGCTACACCTTC; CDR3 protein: CASSTTSRGLWDGYTF
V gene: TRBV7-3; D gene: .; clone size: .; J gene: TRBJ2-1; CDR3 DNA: TGTGCCAGCAGCTCCGACGAGGACAATGAGCAGTTCTTC; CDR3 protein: CASSSDEDNEQFF
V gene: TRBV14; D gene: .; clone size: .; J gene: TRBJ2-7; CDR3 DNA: TGTGCCAGCAGCCAAGCAGGGGTCTCCTACGAGCAGTACTTC; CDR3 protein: CASSQAGVSYEQYF
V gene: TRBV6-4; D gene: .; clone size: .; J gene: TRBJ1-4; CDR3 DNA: TGTGCCAGCAGTGAAGGAAACAGTCAAAATGAAAAACTGTTTTTT; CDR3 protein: CASSEGNSQNEKLFF
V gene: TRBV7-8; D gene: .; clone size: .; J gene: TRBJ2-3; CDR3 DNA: TGTGCCAGCAGCTGGTCCTCAGCGCCTCGCACAGATACGCAGTATTTT; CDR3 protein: CASSWSSAPRTDTQYF